Below are 14 T cell receptor beta chains sequenced from a single sample in a study of T-cell reconstitution after alpha-beta-depleted transplantation in children. The TCRbeta library incorporated unique molecular identifiers. MiXCR, applied by TCRdb to the PCR reads, yields one record per CDR3 protein. Among fewer than 700,000 distinct CDR3 sequences listed, around 13% were seen once. The sample consisted of PBMCs, mostly from graft donor cells, taken 360 days after TCRalphabeta/CD19-depleted stem cell transplant. The receptors originated from a male patient aged 5 to 17 who had a stem cell transplant for acute myeloid leukemia, so the T cells may come from the graft donor.

The V call is TRBV7-9, the J call TRBJ2-7; D perhaps matches TRBD1 (6 bases). The CDR3 runs 15 residues. The germline CDR1 and CDR2 sequences are SEHNR and FQNEAQ (reference sequence). Trimming took off 4 bases at V and 5 bases at J, with 18 bases between the two ends. The CDR3 DNA reads TGTGCCAGCAGCTACCTTATCACAGGGAGCAACGAGCAGTACTTC. It translates to CASSYLITGSNEQYF.

This clonotype was picked up a small number of times. The chain has TRBV9 and TRBJ2-2; D is uncertain. The CDR3 has 17 amino acids. Trimming cost V 4 bases and J 1 base, with 17 bases left between them. Germline V gene sequence: CDR1 SGDLS, CDR2 YYNGEE. For the CDR3, the DNA is TGTGCCAGCAGCCCGACGCTTGGGGTTCTGAACACCGGGGAGCTGTTTTTT. This sequence encodes CASSPTLGVLNTGELFF.

This clonotype was picked up a small number of times. The chain links TRBV29-1 to TRBJ1-2; D not resolved. Germline values: CDR1 SQVTM, CDR2 ANQGSEA. Trimming took off 4 bases at V and 4 bases at J, with 13 bases between the two ends. This CDR3 spans 13 amino acids. CDR3 protein: CSVVSAWGYGYTF. The DNA for the CDR3 is TGCAGCGTTGTCTCAGCTTGGGGCTATGGCTACACCTTC. The full variable domain, with the rest looked up from reference TRBV29-1 and TRBJ1-2, is SAVISQKPSRDICQRGTSLTIQCQVDSQVTMMFWYRQQPGQSLTLIATANQGSEATYESGFVIDKFPISRPNLTFSTLTVSNMSPEDSSIYLCSVVSAWGYGYTFGSGTRLTVV.

This clonotype was found many times. The V call is TRBV29-1, the J call TRBJ2-5; D ambiguous. The CDR3 is made up of 12 amino acids. Germline V gene sequence: CDR1 SQVTM, CDR2 ANQGSEA. Trimming removed 1 base from V and 5 bases from J, with 8 bases in between. The CDR3 loop reads CSVEGPEETQYF. The CDR3 DNA is TGCAGCGTTGAAGGCCCAGAGGAGACCCAGTACTTC.

This clonotype has a count of ten or more. This chain connects TRBV29-1 to TRBJ2-3, with 13 bases identical to TRBD2. Per germline, CDR1 SQVTM and CDR2 ANQGSEA. This CDR3 spans 16 amino acids. V shed 7 bases and J 0 bases; nucleotides not matched to a gene: 7. CDR3 region: CSAPGLAGYSTDTQYF. The CDR3 DNA follows: TGCAGCGCGCCGGGACTAGCGGGATATAGCACAGATACGCAGTATTTT.

This clonotype has a handful of counts. V usage is TRBV28 and J usage is TRBJ2-7; TRBD2 matches 12 bases. The CDR3 is 18 amino acids. V shed 6 bases and J 0 bases; nucleotides not matched to a gene: 12. Germline CDR1 reads MDHEN; CDR2 reads SYDVKM. The CDR3: CASRYGLAGPPSSYEQYF. CDR3 in DNA: TGTGCCAGCAGATACGGACTAGCGGGACCTCCCTCCTCCTACGAGCAGTACTTC.

This clonotype was observed at least ten times. The V and J genes are TRBV6-5 and TRBJ2-1; either TRBD1 or TRBD2 may supply D (5 bases each). Per germline, CDR1 MNHEY and CDR2 SVGAGI. V lost 6 bases, J lost 3 bases, and 12 bases lay in between. The CDR3 is made up of 14 amino acids. The CDR3 region has the DNA TGTGCCAGCAGGGCCGGGACCAGCTACAATGAGCAGTTCTTC. Amino acids: CASRAGTSYNEQFF.

This clonotype was recorded a few times. The chain joins TRBV27 to TRBJ2-5; 10 bases match TRBD2. This CDR3 is built from 13 residues. V was pared by 6 bases and J by 4 bases, with 2 bases of the junction left unmatched. The germline gives CDR1 MNHEY, CDR2 SMNVEV (reference sequence). In DNA, the CDR3 is TGTGCCAGCAGGCGACTAGCGGGAGAGACCCAGTACTTC. Translating it yields CASRRLAGETQYF.

This rearrangement joins TRBV20-1 to TRBJ2-1; 11 bases agree with TRBD1. Germline CDR1 reads DFQATT; CDR2 reads SNEGSKA (reference sequence). V lost 4 bases and J lost 6; bases outside the gene matches: 11. The CDR3 extends over 16 amino acids. The chain's CDR3 is CSAIFPGGQGGNEQFF. CDR3 nucleotide sequence: TGCAGTGCTATATTCCCTGGGGGACAGGGGGGCAATGAGCAGTTCTTC.

In this sample, this clonotype turned up a few times. V and J are TRBV6-2 or TRBV6-3 and TRBJ2-6; maybe TRBD2 (5 bases). V was trimmed by 2 bases and J by 1 base, leaving 12 bases between them. CDR1 and CDR2 from the germline V gene are MNHEY and SVGEGT. This CDR3 region has 17 residues. In DNA, the CDR3 is TGTGCCAGCAGTTACGACTATCCGACGTCTGGGGCCAACGTCCTGACTTTC. It translates to CASSYDYPTSGANVLTF.

The chain joins TRBV29-1 to TRBJ2-3; a weak D match, TRBD2 (5 bases). V was clipped by 5 bases and J by 0 bases, with 9 bases between them. Germline-derived CDR1 and CDR2 are SQVTM and ANQGSEA. This CDR3 spans 13 amino acids. The CDR3 nucleotides read TGCAGCGTTTCAGGCGGGAGCACAGATACGCAGTATTTT. Residues: CSVSGGSTDTQYF.

This clonotype occurred once. A much larger clone lies a single base off, so this may be a read error. The chain is built from TRBV28 and TRBJ2-7, with D hard to call. This CDR3 contains 13 residues. CDR1 is MDHEN and CDR2 is SYDVKM in the germline V gene. The DNA of the CDR3 is TGTGCCAGCAGTTCCGTCAACACCTACGAGCTGTACTTC. Its translation: CASSSVNTYELYF.

A few counts support this clonotype. The CDR3: CSQIDGGRQYF. The CDR3 nucleotides are TGCAGCCAAATAGACGGAGGGCGGCAGTACTTC. The rearrangement uses TRBV29-1 and TRBJ2-7; D may be TRBD2 (6 bases). Per the germline V gene, CDR1 is SQVTM and CDR2 is ANQGSEA. Deletions cut 8 bases from V and 9 bases from J, with 17 bases between. This CDR3 is 11 amino acids long.

This clonotype has a handful of counts. The genes are TRBV29-1 and TRBJ2-1; no clear D gene. Trimming stripped 4 bases from V and 3 bases from J, with 4 bases between. The CDR3 spans 11 residues. Per the germline V gene, CDR1 is SQVTM and CDR2 is ANQGSEA. CDR3 loop: CSVGNYNEQFF. DNA for the CDR3: TGCAGCGTTGGGAACTACAATGAGCAGTTCTTC.